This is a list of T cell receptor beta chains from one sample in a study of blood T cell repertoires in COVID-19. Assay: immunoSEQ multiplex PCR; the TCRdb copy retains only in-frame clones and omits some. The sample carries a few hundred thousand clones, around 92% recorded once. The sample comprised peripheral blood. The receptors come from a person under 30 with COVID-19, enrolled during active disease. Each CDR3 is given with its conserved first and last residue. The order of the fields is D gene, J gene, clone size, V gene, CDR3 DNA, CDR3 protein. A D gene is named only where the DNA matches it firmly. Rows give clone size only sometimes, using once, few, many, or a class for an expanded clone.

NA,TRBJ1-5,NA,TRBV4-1,TGCGCCAGCAGCCAAGTACCCGGGACACTCGGGCCCCAGCATTTT,CASSQVPGTLGPQHF
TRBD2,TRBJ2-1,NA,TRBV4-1,TGCGCCAGCAGCCAAAACCCGGGACTAGCGACGAATGAGCAGTTCTTC,CASSQNPGLATNEQFF
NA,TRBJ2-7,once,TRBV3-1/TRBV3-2,TGTGCCAGCAGCCAATCTATGCGTCGCGAGCAGTACTTC,CASSQSMRREQYF
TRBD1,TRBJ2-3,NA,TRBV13,TGTGCCAGCAGCTTAGGACCGGGACAGGGTGTAGATACGCAGTATTTT,CASSLGPGQGVDTQYF
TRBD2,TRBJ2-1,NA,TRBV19,TGTGCCAGTAGTTCCCTGCCCCTAGCGGGGATGGACAATGAGCAGTTCTTC,CASSSLPLAGMDNEQFF
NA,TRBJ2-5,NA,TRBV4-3,TGCGCCAGCAGCCAAGATCTTCCTCTTCCGGGAAGGCGGGAGACCCAGTACTTC,CASSQDLPLPGRRETQYF
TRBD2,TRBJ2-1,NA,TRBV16,TGTGCCAGCAGAGGAAAACTAGCGGGAGGGCCCCTGAATGAGCAGTTCTTC,CASRGKLAGGPLNEQFF
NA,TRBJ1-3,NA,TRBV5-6,TGTGCCAGCAGCTTGGAACAGGGTAGGGCTGGAAACACCATATATTTT,CASSLEQGRAGNTIYF
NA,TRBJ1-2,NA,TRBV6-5,TGTGCCAGTGACCCGACAGCTAACTATGGCTACACCTTC,CASDPTANYGYTF
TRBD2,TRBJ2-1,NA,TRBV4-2,TGTGCCAGCAGCCAAGATGAGGGACTACTTAATGAGCAGTTCTTC,CASSQDEGLLNEQFF
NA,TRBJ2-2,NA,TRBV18,TGTGCCAGCTCCCTGGGCATATTTTCGAACACCGGGGAGCTGTTTTTT,CASSLGIFSNTGELFF
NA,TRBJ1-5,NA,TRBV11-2,TGTGCCAGCAGCTTAGGAAGCTCTAATCAGCCCCAGCATTTT,CASSLGSSNQPQHF
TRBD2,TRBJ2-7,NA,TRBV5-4,TGTGCCAGCAGCTTAGTAGCGGGAGGGGCGGACGAGCAGTACTTC,CASSLVAGGADEQYF
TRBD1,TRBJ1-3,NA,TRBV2,TGTGCCAGCCGGGACAGGTTCTCTGGAAACACCATATATTTT,CASRDRFSGNTIYF
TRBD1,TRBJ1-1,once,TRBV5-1,TGCGCCAGCAGTACCGTACAGGGGGTAAACACTGAAGCTTTCTTT,CASSTVQGVNTEAFF
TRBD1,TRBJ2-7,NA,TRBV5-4,TGTGCCAGCAGCTTGGGACAGGGGCACTCCTACGAGCAGTACTTC,CASSLGQGHSYEQYF
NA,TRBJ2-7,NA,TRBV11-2,TGTGCCAGCAGCAGGGAGTCTGGCTACGAGCAGTACTTC,CASSRESGYEQYF
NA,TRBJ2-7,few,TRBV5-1,TGCGCCAGCAGCTCCCCAGGACAGAGAGATTACGAGCAGTACTTC,CASSSPGQRDYEQYF
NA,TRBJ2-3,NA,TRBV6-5,TGTGCCAGCAGAGACCCGGCGGCGGATACGCAGTATTTT,CASRDPAADTQYF
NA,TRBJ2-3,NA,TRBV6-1,TGTGCCAGCAGTGAAGCAGACTATAGTACAGATACGCAGTATTTT,CASSEADYSTDTQYF
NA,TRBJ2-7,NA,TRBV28,TGTGCCAGCTCCCCCCGGGGTGGCTACGAGCAGTACTTC,CASSPRGGYEQYF
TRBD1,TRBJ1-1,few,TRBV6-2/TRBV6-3,TGTGCCAGCAGTTACTCTAGTAAGGGACAGGGGTTGAACACTGAAGCTTTCTTT,CASSYSSKGQGLNTEAFF
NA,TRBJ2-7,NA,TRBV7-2,TGTGCCAGCAGCTTAGACGGGAGTGTGACCTACGAGCAGTACTTC,CASSLDGSVTYEQYF
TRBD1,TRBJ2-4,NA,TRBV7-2,TGTGCCAGCAGCCCGGACAGGGACGTGGCCAAAAACATTCAGTACTTC,CASSPDRDVAKNIQYF
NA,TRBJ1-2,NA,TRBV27,TGTGCCAGCAGTTTGTTTCCGGTAAACTACGGTGGCTACACCTTC,CASSLFPVNYGGYTF
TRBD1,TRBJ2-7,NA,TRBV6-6,TGTGCCAGCAGGGGACAGGGGGCGCCGGCGCAGTACTTC,CASRGQGAPAQYF
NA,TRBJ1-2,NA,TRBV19,TGTGCCAGTAACCCGGGACATTCCCTACCGAGGGGCTACACCTTC,CASNPGHSLPRGYTF
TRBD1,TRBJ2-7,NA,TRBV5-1,TGCGCCAGCAGCCCCGAGTCTGGGACAGTAAGATACGAGCAGTACTTC,CASSPESGTVRYEQYF
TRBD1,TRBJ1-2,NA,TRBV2,TGTGCCAGCAACCACAGGGGCGATGGCTACACCTTC,CASNHRGDGYTF
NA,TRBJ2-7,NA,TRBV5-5,TGTGCCAGCATGGGAACATCGGGAGACTCGAGGCAGTACTTC,CASMGTSGDSRQYF
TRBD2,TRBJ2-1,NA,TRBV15,TGTGCCACCAGCAGAGGGGTTAGCGGGACCGCTGGGGATGAGCAGTTCTTC,CATSRGVSGTAGDEQFF
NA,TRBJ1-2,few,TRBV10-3,TGTGCCATCAGTGTCCAGGACTATGGCTACACCTTC,CAISVQDYGYTF
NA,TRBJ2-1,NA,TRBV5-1,TGCGCCAGCAGCTTGGCCGTAGAGCAGTTCTTC,CASSLAVEQFF
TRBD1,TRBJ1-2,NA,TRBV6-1,TGTGCCAGCAGTGAAGCCGACAGGGGCTATGGCTACACCTTC,CASSEADRGYGYTF
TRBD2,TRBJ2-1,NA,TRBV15,TGTGCCACCAGCATGGGACTAGCGGGAGCCAATGAGCAGTTCTTC,CATSMGLAGANEQFF
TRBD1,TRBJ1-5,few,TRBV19,TGTGCCAGTAGTACGCTAGACAGGGGCGATCAGCCCCAGCATTTT,CASSTLDRGDQPQHF